The 19 T cell receptor beta chains given below trace back to one sample, sequenced in a study of molecular identifiers for immune sequencing clone quantification. TCRdb re-derived calls from the PCR reads in MiXCR, one entry per CDR3 protein. Of hundreds of thousands of distinct CDR3 sequences in the sample, around 25% are singletons; the top ten hold 0.6% to 0.9%. The sequenced sample consisted of naive CD8+ T cells from blood, with Jurkat cell RNA spiked in. The subset is: FACS-sorted CD8+CD4-CCR7+CD45RA+ naive T cells. These receptors were taken from a human donor in good health. Some libraries in this study had Jurkat cell RNA spiked in.

Details on this clonotype: A read error is possible here, since a much larger clone lies one base away. The chain uses TRBV19 and TRBJ1-5; no firm D call. Trimming took 4 bases from V and 3 from J, leaving 13 bases between them. The length of the CDR3 is 15 residues. Per the germline V gene, CDR1 is LNHDA and CDR2 is SQIVND (reference sequence). The chain's CDR3 is CASSSLWEINQPQHF. CDR3 DNA: TGTGCCAGTAGTAGTTTGTGGGAGATCAATCAGCCCCAGCATTTT.

This clonotype was found a few times. The J gene is TRBJ2-2, the V gene TRBV6-1; 9 bases are shared with TRBD1. The CDR3 contains 17 residues. Losses at the gene ends were 2 bases for V and 4 bases for J; bases not matched to a gene: 8. The germline CDR1 and CDR2 sequences are MNHNS and SASEGT. Here the CDR3 reads CASSENTGTGFTGELFF. In DNA, the CDR3 is TGTGCCAGCAGTGAAAACACCGGGACAGGGTTCACCGGGGAGCTGTTTTTT.

On this clonotype: This may stem from a read error, because a much larger clone lies one nucleotide away. The CDR3 ends on some other residue instead of the conserved phenylalanine or tryptophan, so this is likely a read error. The chain has TRBV27 and TRBJ2-7, with 7 bases fitting TRBD2. Germline CDR1 is MNHEY and CDR2 is SMNVEV (reference sequence). CDR3 length equals 14 residues. Germline trimming cut 3 bases from V and 2 bases from J; bases unmatched to any gene: 4. CDR3 in DNA: TGTGCCAGCAGTTTTTCGAGCGGGACCTACGAGCAGTACCTC. Its translation is CASSFSSGTYEQYL.

This clonotype occurred many times. The chain combines TRBV7-2 with TRBJ2-2, with TRBD2 matching over 9 bases. The CDR3 totals 14 residues. Germline V gene data show CDR1 as SGHTA and CDR2 as FQGNSA. V lost 5 bases, J lost 6 bases, and 4 bases stayed unmatched. CDR3 in amino acids: CASSQWTSAGELFF. The CDR3 bases are TGTGCCAGCAGCCAATGGACTAGCGCCGGGGAGCTGTTTTTT.

The sample holds a few counts of this clonotype. The chain links TRBV6-2 or TRBV6-3 to TRBJ1-2; the D gene is possibly TRBD1 (5 bases). In germline, CDR1 is MNHEY, CDR2 SVGEGT. V was pared by 10 bases and J by 3 bases, with 24 bases between. The CDR3 is 16 amino acids. CDR3 residues: CATINGALSVDYGYTF. CDR3 DNA sequence: TGTGCCACCATCAACGGGGCCCTATCAGTTGACTATGGCTACACCTTC.

This clonotype was seen only a few times. The CDR3 loop reads CSVEESGTSYEQYF. The CDR3 nucleotides read TGCAGCGTTGAAGAATCGGGGACGTCCTACGAGCAGTACTTC. This chain links TRBV29-1 with TRBJ2-7; D assignment may be TRBD1 or TRBD2 (5 bases each). V lost 0 bases to trimming and J lost 1 base, with 10 bases between them. The CDR3 loop spans 14 amino acids. The germline gives CDR1 SQVTM, CDR2 ANQGSEA.

This clonotype was seen at least ten times. The CDR3 DNA follows: TGTGCCAGCAGCTTTTATACCCCGTCAGGGGGCACCGGGGAGCTGTTTTTT. Translated: CASSFYTPSGGTGELFF. The rearrangement links TRBV7-6 to TRBJ2-2; 7 nucleotides align to TRBD1. In germline, CDR1 is SGHVS, CDR2 FNYEAQ. V shed 3 bases and J 4 bases; nucleotides not matched to a gene: 11. This CDR3 contains 17 residues.

Comments on this clonotype: It may be a read error: a sequence one base away is much more abundant. The chain links TRBV20-1 to TRBJ2-3; no firm D call. The CDR3 sequence is 13 residues long. Germline CDR1 reads DFQATT; CDR2 reads SNEGSKA (reference sequence). V was cut by 6 bases and J by 2 bases, with 12 bases left in between. The CDR3 sequence is CSAARPDTDTQYF. The CDR3 DNA follows: TGCAGTGCAGCCAGGCCTGACACAGATACGCAGTATTTT.

This clonotype showed up many times. The CDR3 coding sequence is TGTGCCAGCAGTACCCGACAGTCAACTAATGAAAAACTGTTTTTT. This sequence encodes CASSTRQSTNEKLFF. The chain couples TRBV6-5 to TRBJ1-4, with D possibly TRBD1 on 5 matching bases. V lost 5 bases, J lost 0 bases, and 10 bases lay in between. The CDR3 totals 15 residues. Germline values: CDR1 MNHEY, CDR2 SVGAGI.

This clonotype was counted many times. This chain joins TRBV7-2 and TRBJ1-5; D gene ambiguous. Germline-derived CDR1 and CDR2 are SGHTA and FQGNSA. Trimming took 1 base from V and 0 from J, leaving 4 bases between them. The CDR3 is 14 amino acids. The CDR3 loop is CASSLDVSNQPQHF. DNA for the CDR3: TGTGCCAGCAGCTTAGATGTTAGCAATCAGCCCCAGCATTTT.

This clonotype was seen just once. A much larger clone is a single base away; this may be a read error. The chain uses TRBV6-1 and TRBJ1-5; no clear D gene. In germline, CDR1 is MNHNS, CDR2 SASEGT. This CDR3 comprises 16 residues. The CDR3 sequence: CASSEVAPPYNQPPHF. Written as DNA, the CDR3 is TGTGCCAGCAGTGAAGTCGCCCCTCCGTACAATCAGCCCCCGCATTTT.

This clonotype showed up many times. The V and J genes are TRBV5-5 and TRBJ1-1, with a possible D match to TRBD1 (6 bases). This CDR3 has 13 residues. Per the germline V gene, CDR1 is SGHKS and CDR2 is YYEKEE (reference sequence). Trimming removed 2 bases from V and 2 bases from J, with 7 bases in between. CDR3 nucleotides: TGTGCCAGCAGCTTTGGGACAAACACTGAAGCTTTCTTT. Translated: CASSFGTNTEAFF.

At least ten counts were recorded for this clonotype. The rearrangement uses TRBV2 and TRBJ2-2; D might be TRBD2 (6 bases). The V and J ends lost 11 bases and 3 bases respectively, with 22 bases between them. Per the germline V gene, CDR1 is SNHLY and CDR2 is FYNNEI. CDR3 length: 16 residues. The CDR3 spells CARTTSRDSHTGELFF. The CDR3 DNA is TGTGCCCGAACTACCTCCCGGGACTCGCACACCGGGGAGCTGTTTTTT.

This chain joins TRBV12-5 and TRBJ2-3; perhaps TRBD2 as D (6 bases). CDR3 length: 13 residues. Looked up from germline, CDR1 is LGHNT and CDR2 is FRNRAP. Trimming took 1 base from V and 8 from J, leaving 10 bases between them. DNA for the CDR3: TGTGCTAGTGGTTTGGGAACGCGGGGTACGCAGTATTTT. Its translation is CASGLGTRGTQYF.

This clonotype was seen at least ten times. The chain uses TRBV27 and TRBJ1-5, with 8 bases identical to TRBD1. The length of the CDR3 is 13 residues. The V and J ends lost 10 bases and 6 bases, in that order; junction bases with no gene match: 8. The germline V gene encodes CDR1 MNHEY and CDR2 SMNVEV (reference sequence). The CDR3, as DNA: TGTGCCACCCCCCCCAGGGGGCTTCAGCCCCAGCATTTT. Translating gives CATPPRGLQPQHF.

This clonotype was recorded many times. The gene calls are TRBV4-3 and TRBJ1-1; D ambiguous. Trimming pared 0 bases from V and 1 base from J, leaving 12 bases between. The CDR3 contains 16 residues. In germline, CDR1 is LGHNA, CDR2 YSLEER. For the CDR3, the DNA is TGCGCCAGCAGCCAAGATCACGGCACCCAGAACACTGAAGCTTTCTTT. Encoded protein: CASSQDHGTQNTEAFF.

This clonotype has at least ten counts. The chain uses TRBV9 and TRBJ1-1; no firm D call. The germline V gene has CDR1 SGDLS and CDR2 YYNGEE. There are 15 residues in the CDR3. The germline V and J ends were trimmed by 0 bases and 3 bases, with 12 bases remaining between them. In nucleotides, the CDR3 is TGTGCCAGCAGCGTAGACGGGCGACGGGACACTGAAGCTTTCTTT. The encoded protein is CASSVDGRRDTEAFF.

This clonotype was counted at least ten times. This chain uses TRBV5-1 with TRBJ2-7, with 7 bases fitting TRBD2. Trimming cost V 0 bases and J 0 bases; bases outside gene matches: 6. Germline V gene data show CDR1 as SGHRS and CDR2 as YFSETQ. The CDR3 consists of 16 residues. CDR3 sequence: CASSLAGGAYSYEQYF. As DNA, the CDR3 is TGCGCCAGCAGCTTGGCGGGGGGAGCTTACTCCTACGAGCAGTACTTC. Full variable domain (missing parts from reference TRBV5-1 and TRBJ2-7): KAGVTQTPRYLIKTRGQQVTLSCSPISGHRSVSWYQQTPGQGLQFLFEYFSETQRNKGNFPGRFSGRQFSNSRSEMNVSTLELGDSALYLCASSLAGGAYSYEQYFGPGTRLTVT.

This clonotype appeared many times. The J gene is TRBJ1-5, the V gene TRBV27; D is possibly TRBD1 (5 bases). CDR3 length equals 15 residues. Trimming stripped 3 bases from V and 0 bases from J, with 9 bases between. CDR1 is MNHEY, CDR2 SMNVEV, per germline (reference sequence). The CDR3 sequence: CASSLTVYSNQPQHF. In DNA form, the CDR3 reads TGTGCCAGCAGTTTGACAGTTTATAGCAATCAGCCCCAGCATTTT.